This is a list of T cell receptor beta chains from one sample in a study of T cells in Graves' hyperthyroidism and ophthalmopathy. TCRdb independently ran MiXCR on the multiplex PCR reads; one entry per CDR3 protein. The table records some 760,000 distinct CDR3 sequences, around 15% of them present only once. Material for sequencing was blood. The receptors stem from a woman aged 18 to 35 with Graves' hyperthyroidism. The CDR3 runs from the conserved cysteine through the conserved F or W. D genes are given only for firm matches.

v_call	j_call	d_call	cdr3_aa
TRBV27	TRBJ1-6	TRBD1	CASSLSTGLDSPLHF
TRBV29-1	TRBJ2-7	TRBD2	CSGGLAGGYEQYF
TRBV12-3/TRBV12-4	TRBJ2-7	TRBD1	CASSSGQGFEQYF
TRBV5-1	TRBJ2-5	.	CASSHHGAGTQETQYF
TRBV7-9	TRBJ2-7	.	CASSLIDEQYF
TRBV19	TRBJ2-7	.	CASSIRPGSYEQYF
TRBV29-1	TRBJ2-3	.	CSVDMGTDTQYF
TRBV12-3/TRBV12-4	TRBJ2-2	.	CASGVQPGELFF
TRBV6-1	TRBJ2-7	.	CASSPTEGSYEQYF
TRBV4-1	TRBJ1-1	.	CASSQSHHVYLNTEAFF
TRBV7-9	TRBJ2-7	TRBD1	CASSPTGSLFEQYF
TRBV6-1	TRBJ1-5	.	CASSEVPGSNQPQHF
TRBV18	TRBJ2-2	TRBD2	CASSKGLAGDTGELFF
TRBV7-9	TRBJ2-5	.	CASSQDPRINSQYF
TRBV10-3	TRBJ2-7	.	CAIMRAGSYEQYF
TRBV12-3/TRBV12-4	TRBJ2-7	TRBD1	CASGIGQGFPEQYF
TRBV30	TRBJ2-1	.	CAWSGVNEQFF
TRBV20-1	TRBJ2-5	.	CSAVHPQETQYF
TRBV18	TRBJ2-1	TRBD2	CASSPPTSGGNEQFF
TRBV19	TRBJ2-3	.	CASRSRGTDTQYF
TRBV29-1	TRBJ2-3	.	CNARGAADTQYF
TRBV7-9	TRBJ2-1	TRBD2	CASSRGTSGYNEQFF
TRBV7-9	TRBJ1-1	.	CASSFKLGRGSEAFF
TRBV28	TRBJ2-1	.	CASSLSSPRRNEQFF
TRBV20-1	TRBJ2-7	.	CSASGIGEQYF
TRBV30	TRBJ1-2	.	CAWTFSGVNYGYTF
TRBV5-1	TRBJ2-1	.	CASSLGGLGEQFF
TRBV3-1	TRBJ1-4	.	CASSQGQKLFF
TRBV11-3	TRBJ2-1	.	CASSSLLASSYNEQFF
TRBV27	TRBJ2-2	.	CASSLLGSQGAGELFF
TRBV2	TRBJ1-1	.	CARDRGDNTEAFF
TRBV10-2	TRBJ2-7	TRBD1	CASSERTGLYEQYF
TRBV5-1	TRBJ2-3	TRBD1	CASSLSFTGGENTQYF
TRBV6-1	TRBJ2-2	TRBD2	CASSQVASGSYTGELFF
TRBV10-3	TRBJ2-2	TRBD2	CAISNSGRATGELFF
TRBV6-1	TRBJ2-2	TRBD2	CASSFFRTSGVNTGELFF
TRBV29-1	TRBJ1-2	.	CSVVIGYGYTF
TRBV6-2/TRBV6-3	TRBJ2-7	.	CASSPTLGQSYEQYF
TRBV7-3	TRBJ2-1	.	CASSEGVRREQFF
TRBV7-8	TRBJ2-3	TRBD2	CASSLALGLAADTQYF
TRBV7-8	TRBJ2-7	.	CASGIEGRPYEQYF
TRBV10-2	TRBJ1-1	.	CASGHGPGDTEAFF
TRBV29-1	TRBJ2-5	TRBD1	CSVDQGVRKTQYF
TRBV27	.	TRBD2	CASSPGSLAGGYEQFF
TRBV20-1	TRBJ1-5	.	CSASAALASNQPQHF
TRBV2	TRBJ2-1	TRBD1	CASTGQGEFF
TRBV19	TRBJ2-3	.	CASSIDGSTDTQYF
TRBV18	TRBJ2-5	TRBD1	CASSPEDRAETQYF
TRBV27	TRBJ2-6	.	CASSKQGSGSGANVLTF
TRBV20-1	TRBJ1-1	.	CSARGRPGQTEALF